Listed here is a single T cell receptor (beta chain). Its antigen target is currently unknown. No per-base quality is available; no much larger clone lies one base away. The data were taken from a study of cytomegalovirus exposure and HLA in healthy donors (dated by TCRdb to the late 2010s). For context, the study as a whole: An earlier analysis of approximately 640 of the donors reported approximately 300 Gb of sequence data and some 120 million unique TCR beta sequences from 190 million or so T cells. In a later analysis, previously published TCR beta repertoires from about 640 donors were re-analyzed and high-resolution HLA genotyping was added so that TCR occurrence patterns could be studied. Among 398 genotyped donors of the cohort, an average of about 240,000 unique TCR beta nucleotide sequences were sequenced per donor, about a sixth of them non-productive. Besides the first cohort of about 730 subjects, a separate validation cohort made up of around 120 different subjects was used. To predict cytomegalovirus infection status, the study brought together high-throughput TCR immunosequencing, statistical association of individual TCRs with disease status, and machine learning. Four to six DR-DQ haplotypes were handled as single units for association and clustering, since linkage in the cohort was strong. The later analysis used no new phenotypic data to find candidate immune exposures, relying instead on TCR beta sequences and their occurrence across donors. The study aimed to test whether cataloging public T cell receptors could reveal signatures of past pathogen exposure. In an earlier analysis of around 540 of the donors, high-throughput TCR beta sequencing was used to judge whether each TCR beta V gene segment behaved as functional or pseudogenic. About 300 gigabases of sequencing data and approximately 85 million unique TCR sequences were included in an early release covering about 600 HLA-typed donors. Class I and class II HLA loci were covered by the typing at four-digit resolution. All discovery cohort repertoires had been generated on a single sequencing platform. The study used immunosequencing to profile the T cell repertoires of some 600 subjects and linked those repertoires to cytomegalovirus serostatus. In a later genetic analysis, genome-wide SNP genotypes for about 65% of the roughly 700 donors were used, and that subset was treated as a discovery cohort. Of the 398 genotyped donors, 81% fell in the genetic ancestry cluster associated with self-reported Caucasian donors. The number of typed donors differed by locus: about 629-630 for A, B, C, DRB1 and DQB1; approximately 520 for DQA1; some 610 for DPA1; and 400 to 480 for DPB1. Donor age, sex, ethnicity and CMV serostatus were compiled together with the repertoire data.

The full study reports these points: Broadly in line with IMGT annotations, most TCR beta V segments showed up in productive rearrangements about 87% or about 30% of the time in an earlier analysis of 450 to 750 of the donors. Only TCR beta chains were sequenced in this cohort, and the absence of alpha or paired-chain data limited detectable features. The classifier was reported to diagnose cytomegalovirus status with high specificity and sensitivity in both the original cohort and the validation cohort. The authors suggested that the approach could potentially be extended to other disease states and immunological phenotypes. According to a later analysis, TCR association rates differed among HLA loci, with DRB1 alleles showing the most associated TCRs and HLA-C alleles showing the fewest. Because HLA typing was unavailable for some donors at each locus, only the typed subset was used in association tests. In a later analysis, most CMV-associated TCR beta chains were found to appear HLA-restricted, with HLA associations seemingly driven largely by CMV exposure. Several of the top co-occurrence clusters appeared to be linked to parvovirus B19, influenza, CMV and Epstein-Barr virus, according to a later analysis. In a later genetic analysis, a missense DCLRE1C variant was associated with V-gene and J-gene trimming of TCR beta chains, and the association was replicated in an independent cohort. The earlier analysis of 587 of the donors excluded some 16 rarely observed V segments, including chromosome 9 orphons, because counts were too low. The study listed 150 to 200 TCR beta chains as associated with cytomegalovirus. A later analysis associated roughly 17,000 TCR beta sequences with specific HLA alleles at a false discovery rate of 0.05. A cluster of highly shared sequence variants was judged likely to be a technical artifact of the sequencing pipeline. A further reported finding was that TCR beta sequences accurately predicted the HLA-A and HLA-B alleles for most subjects in the first cohort. Correlated functional status among segregating V segments might reflect linkage disequilibrium, but an unknown experimental factor could not be ruled out. CMV serostatus was the only immune exposure information available for the cohort. When HLA alleles, especially DR and DQ, strongly co-occurred, TCR associations were difficult to assign to individual alleles. Most TCR sequences were observed very rarely across donors, whereas some public TCRs were present in many individuals. A few of the identified cytomegalovirus-associated TCR beta chains were confirmed in vitro to be specific for cytomegalovirus antigens. Roughly uniform sequencing depth across donors was assumed in presence/absence analyses, although this assumption may not hold. Compared with the approximately 670-donor mean, donors in an Asian-associated ancestry cluster had fewer N-insertions in productive TCRs, according to a later genetic analysis. In a later analysis, HLA-associated TCR beta chains showed more clonal expansion and lower generation probabilities than non-associated chains that were equally common.

Libraries came from the immunoSEQ multiplex PCR assay. For the multiplex PCR, a mixture combining 60 forward primers for TCR Vbeta segments and 13 reverse primers for TCR Jbeta segments was used. Amplification of the CDR3 region of rearranged TCR beta genes was performed with a multiplex PCR assay on genomic DNA. The amplified TCR beta libraries were sequenced on the Illumina HiSeq System as 87-base-pair reads. On the study's bioinformatics: A later analysis counted tens of millions of unique TCR beta chains across the 600 to 850 repertoires, and about 10 million of these chains were shared by at least two donors. Raw reads were error-corrected and collapsed into unique sequences with a nearest-neighbor algorithm that merged closely related sequences to remove PCR and sequencing errors. To assign V, D and J gene segments, CDR3 sequences were aligned to IMGT reference sequences. For a sequence to be retained, a match of at least six nucleotides to both a V gene segment and a J gene segment was required. Rearrangements were called productive when the CDR3 lacked stop codons and stayed in frame with V and J; all others were non-productive. CDR3 was defined by IMGT convention, running from the second conserved V-encoded cysteine to the conserved J-encoded phenylalanine. In an earlier analysis of just under 600 of the donors, sequences lacking an unambiguous match to a single V gene segment were excluded. An earlier analysis of just under 600 of the donors called V segments functional above 56.7% productive rearrangements and segregating when the between-donor standard deviation exceeded 5%. To diagnose cytomegalovirus status from the catalog of TCR beta chain sequences, a statistical classification framework was built. In a later analysis, TCR nucleotide sequences were compared against IMGT/GENE-DB human TR gene sequences so that V and J genes could be assigned. Using the TCRdist pipeline, a later analysis assigned CDR3 sequences along with most-parsimonious VDJ recombination scenarios. In a later analysis, every TCR beta chain was defined by the combination of its CDR3 amino acid sequence and its V-gene family, and reads without a unique V-gene family were dropped. In a later analysis, several hundred highly shared, low-generation-probability nucleotide sequences were removed to address suspected cross-contamination and a sequencing artifact. In a later analysis, a clonal expansion index was calculated for each public chain from normalized within-repertoire ranks of inferred template counts. A later analysis computed generation probabilities with a VDJ recombination model fitted to out-of-frame rearrangements, and checked the results against IGoR. Hypergeometric tests were used in a later analysis to score TCR-TCR, TCR-HLA and TCR-CMV co-occurrence, with a repertoire-size bias correction applied to the TCR pairs. False discovery rates were estimated in a later analysis by permuting HLA or CMV assignments 20 times. In a later analysis, co-occurring TCRs were grouped using DBSCAN, with TCRdist sequence similarity added in when clustering inside HLA-allele-positive subsets. Repertoires with fewer than 30,000 or more than 120,000 public chains, plus five repertoires with anomalous nucleotide sharing, were excluded from co-occurrence clustering. Sourced from immuneACCESS, this table was stored by TCRdb with only in-frame sequences that have V and J called. A share of the clones is absent; for the studies checked, an unresolved V gene accounts for under half, and the remainder has no known explanation. V, J and clone size are those of that table, while D and trimming were read from the DNA. This sample lists approximately 140,000 clones; roughly 87% were detected once. Of the sample, roughly 0.5% is held by the ten largest clones.

The cohort comprised more than 550 healthy bone marrow donors. At the time of sampling, all cohort members were nominally healthy, though unrecorded immune exposures were likely present. The donor tested CMV seronegative, placing the donor among the 300 to 400 seronegative members of the cohort. A peripheral blood sample was provided by each donor, and peripheral blood mononuclear cells were used for TCR beta sequencing. The Qiagen DNeasy Blood Extraction Kit was used to extract genomic DNA from the blood cell samples. This TCR came from a woman aged 40 to 50 in good health and CMV-seronegative. Sequenced: PBMCs.

The CDR3 is CASSSLTDPEAFF. The sequenced DNA: TGTGCCAGCAGTTCCCTGACAGACCCTGAAGCTTTCTTT. This chain is built from TRBV6-6 and TRBJ1-1; matching of 5 bases hints at TRBD1 as the D gene. CDR1 and CDR2 were assigned from the germline V gene (reference sequence) as MNHNY and SVGAGI. The CDR3 starts with the cysteine, ends with the phenylalanine, and has 13 residues. The CDR3 DNA has 39 bases and is translated from base 1. V was cut back by 4 bases and J by 6 bases, leaving a gap of 12 bases between them.